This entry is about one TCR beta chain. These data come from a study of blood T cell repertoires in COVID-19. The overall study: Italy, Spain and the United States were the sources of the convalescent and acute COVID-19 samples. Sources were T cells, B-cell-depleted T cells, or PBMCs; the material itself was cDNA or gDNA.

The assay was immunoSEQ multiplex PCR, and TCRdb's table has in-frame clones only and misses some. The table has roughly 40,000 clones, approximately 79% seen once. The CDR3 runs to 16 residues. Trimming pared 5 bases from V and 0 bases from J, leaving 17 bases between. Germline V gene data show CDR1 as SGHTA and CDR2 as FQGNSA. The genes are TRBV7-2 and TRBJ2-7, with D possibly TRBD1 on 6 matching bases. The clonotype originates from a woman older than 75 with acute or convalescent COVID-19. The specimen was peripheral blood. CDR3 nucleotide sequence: TGTGCCAGCAGCCTAAACAGGGCACCATTCTCCTACGAGCAGTACTTC. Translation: CASSLNRAPFSYEQYF.